The 21 T cell receptor beta chains given below trace back to one sample, sequenced in a study of cytomegalovirus exposure and HLA in healthy donors (dated by TCRdb to about 2017). Library prep was done by the immunoSEQ multiplex PCR assay. A mixture of 60 forward primers for TCR Vbeta segments and 13 reverse primers for TCR Jbeta segments was used in the multiplex PCR. TCRdb holds this immuneACCESS table with in-frame rearrangements only. Some clones are missing; in checked studies, unresolved V genes explain under half, and the rest has no known cause. A total of around 160,000 clones appear in this sample, over 70% of them only once. The top ten hold roughly 7.5% of the sample. The material sequenced was PBMCs. The receptors originated from a male donor in good health and CMV-seropositive.

This clone was picked up a small number of times. The V and J genes are TRBV30 and TRBJ1-1; D is uncertain. V was pared by 0 bases and J by 3 bases, with 11 bases between. This CDR3 has 14 amino acids. In germline, CDR1 is GTSNPN, CDR2 SVGIG (reference sequence). For the CDR3, the DNA is TGTGCCTGGAGTGTGGGAGGAAGGGACACTGAAGCTTTCTTT. Amino acids: CAWSVGGRDTEAFF.

The CDR3: CASSLGGAYGYTF. CDR3 sequence (DNA): TGTGCCAGCAGTTTAGGGGGGGCTTATGGCTACACCTTC. The chain joins TRBV27 to TRBJ1-2; TRBD1 might be the D (6 bases). V lost 2 bases and J lost 5, with 9 bases in between. From germline, CDR1 is MNHEY and CDR2 SMNVEV (reference sequence). This CDR3 contains 13 residues.

The chain links TRBV6-1 to TRBJ2-6; no definite D call. Trimming removed 3 bases at V and 3 bases at J, with 9 bases between. The CDR3 is 15 amino acids. CDR1 is MNHNS, CDR2 SASEGT, per germline. CDR3 bases: TGTGCCAGCAGTGACGGAGCCGGTGGGGCCAACGTCCTGACTTTC. It specifies CASSDGAGGANVLTF.

This chain joins TRBV13 and TRBJ2-3; TRBD2 aligns across 14 bases. This CDR3 comprises 16 residues. Germline V gives CDR1 PRHDT, CDR2 FYEKMQ (reference sequence). V shed 4 bases and J 5 bases; nucleotides not matched to a gene: 5. Written as DNA, the CDR3 is TGTGCCAGCAGCTCCGGACTAGCGGGGGGTGGAGATACGCAGTATTTT. Translation gives CASSSGLAGGGDTQYF.

The chain employs TRBV9 and TRBJ2-2; D might be TRBD1 (6 bases). Trimming removed 1 base at V and 3 bases at J, with 13 bases between. Looked up from germline, CDR1 is SGDLS and CDR2 is YYNGEE. This CDR3 contains 16 residues. CDR3 DNA: TGTGCCAGCAGCGTAATGCTGGGGGCGGACACCGGGGAGCTGTTTTTT. Protein: CASSVMLGADTGELFF.

The V call is TRBV4-1, the J call TRBJ2-1, with 10 nucleotides matching TRBD2. CDR1 MGHRA and CDR2 YSYEKL come from the germline V gene. The CDR3 length is 16 residues. J was trimmed by 6 bases and V by 3 bases; bases with no gene match: 8. This CDR3 reads CASSHRSQRGGNEQFF. The CDR3 DNA is TGCGCCAGCAGCCACCGATCCCAGCGGGGGGGCAATGAGCAGTTCTTC.

The chain employs TRBV12-5 and TRBJ2-1; D might be TRBD1 (5 bases). This CDR3 region has 13 residues. The germline V and J ends were trimmed by 0 bases and 9 bases, with 9 bases remaining between them. The germline V gene encodes CDR1 LGHNT and CDR2 FRNRAP. The CDR3 region is CASGLVQVTEQFF. CDR3 bases: TGTGCTAGTGGTTTGGTACAGGTGACTGAGCAGTTCTTC.

V usage is TRBV11-2 and J usage is TRBJ2-2; 8 nucleotides align to TRBD1. CDR3 size: 16 residues. V lost 1 base to trimming and J lost 6 bases; unmatched junction nucleotides: 7. Germline CDR1 and CDR2: SGHAT and FQNNGV. DNA of the CDR3: TGTGCCAGCAGCTTAGGGACAGGGCGGAGGTCCGGGGAGCTGTTTTTT. Translation: CASSLGTGRRSGELFF.

J is TRBJ2-2 and V is TRBV27; 7 bases line up with TRBD2. This CDR3 is built from 16 residues. The trim removed 3 bases at V and 1 base at J, leaving 5 bases unmatched. CDR1 MNHEY and CDR2 SMNVEV come from the germline V gene (reference sequence). The CDR3 bases are TGTGCCAGCAGTTTGGGACTAACCCAGAACACCGGGGAGCTGTTTTTT. Protein product: CASSLGLTQNTGELFF.

The chain joins TRBV5-6 to TRBJ2-5, with 8 bases aligning to TRBD1. Germline V gene lookup returns CDR1 SGHDT and CDR2 YYEEEE. After removal of 0 bases from V and 5 bases from J, the junction contained 6 bases not matched to a gene. CDR3 length equals 15 residues. This chain's CDR3 is CASSLESDRVETQYF. The CDR3 bases are TGTGCCAGCAGCTTGGAGTCGGACAGGGTTGAGACCCAGTACTTC.

This chain links TRBV9 with TRBJ2-3, with 7 bases aligning to TRBD2. CDR1 and CDR2 (germline): SGDLS, YYNGEE. This CDR3 has 15 amino acids. V lost 4 bases to trimming and J lost 5 bases; unmatched junction nucleotides: 10. DNA of the CDR3: TGTGCCAGCAGCTCCGTACCGGGGGGTATAGATACGCAGTATTTT. This translates into CASSSVPGGIDTQYF.

This clone occurred once. This chain links TRBV7-2 with TRBJ1-2, with D maybe TRBD1 (5 bases). Germline V lookup: CDR1 SGHTA, CDR2 FQGNSA. V dropped 1 base and J dropped 4 bases, with 10 bases sitting between them. The CDR3 has 14 residues. DNA for the CDR3: TGTGCCAGCAGCTTAGATGTGGGACTCTATGGCTACACCTTC. Residues: CASSLDVGLYGYTF.

The chain couples TRBV18 to TRBJ2-3; TRBD2 aligns across 8 bases. After removal of 2 bases from V and 5 bases from J, the junction contained 18 bases not matched to a gene. Germline CDR1 KGHSH, CDR2 LQKENI. CDR3 length equals 19 residues. CDR3 in amino acids: CASSPLLPLARGVEDTQYF. The CDR3 DNA is TGTGCCAGCTCACCATTGCTGCCCCTTGCGCGGGGGGTTGAAGATACGCAGTATTTT.

The V gene is TRBV11-3, the J gene TRBJ2-1; D unclear. V lost 5 bases, J lost 8 bases, and 13 bases lay in between. This CDR3 region has 13 residues. The germline V gene has CDR1 SGHNT and CDR2 YENEEA. In DNA, the CDR3 is TGTGCCAGCAGCCAGCGTCGGCTGCATGAGCAGTTCTTC. As protein: CASSQRRLHEQFF.

The J gene is TRBJ2-1, the V gene TRBV5-5, with D hard to call. In germline, CDR1 is SGHKS, CDR2 YYEKEE (reference sequence). This CDR3 is 15 amino acids long. The V end was cut by 5 bases, the J end by 14 bases, with 26 bases between. Here the CDR3 reads CASRATPAEDPLEFF. The DNA for the CDR3 is TGTGCCAGCAGGGCAACCCCAGCTGAGGATCCTTTGGAGTTCTTC.

The V and J genes are TRBV6-5 and TRBJ1-3, with D possibly being TRBD1 (6 bases). Between the trimmed V and J ends, which lost 5 bases and 2 bases, there was a span of 10 bases. The V gene's germline CDR1 is MNHEY and CDR2 SVGAGI. The CDR3 sequence is 14 residues long. The CDR3 region is CASSLTGTGNTIYF. In DNA, the CDR3 is TGTGCCAGCAGTCTCACAGGGACTGGAAACACCATATATTTT.

This chain connects TRBV29-1 to TRBJ2-3, with 7 bases fitting TRBD1. The V and J ends lost 8 bases and 0 bases, in that order; junction bases with no gene match: 8. This CDR3 has 14 residues. The germline V gene encodes CDR1 SQVTM and CDR2 ANQGSEA. Here the CDR3 reads CSYRVTGSTDTQYF. CDR3 bases: TGCAGCTACCGGGTGACAGGGAGCACAGATACGCAGTATTTT.

In this sample, this clone turned up a few times. V is TRBV10-1 and J is TRBJ1-1; 12 nucleotides align to TRBD1. Losses at the gene ends were 5 bases for V and 4 bases for J; bases not matched to a gene: 5. Germline CDR1 is WNHNN and CDR2 is SYGVQD (reference sequence). The CDR3 is made up of 15 amino acids. CDR3 bases: TGCGCCAGCAGTACCGGGACAGGGGGCCGCACTGAAGCTTTCTTT. This translates into CASSTGTGGRTEAFF.

This chain links TRBV2 with TRBJ2-3; 12 bases agree with TRBD2. The V gene end was trimmed by 10 bases and the J gene end by 1 base; junction bases not matched to a gene: 3. CDR3 length: 14 amino acids. Per germline, CDR1 SNHLY and CDR2 FYNNEI. The chain's CDR3 is CAISSGGGTDTQYF. CDR3 coding DNA: TGTGCCATTTCTAGCGGGGGGGGCACAGATACGCAGTATTTT.

This rearrangement joins TRBV5-6 to TRBJ1-2, with 7 bases aligning to TRBD1. Germline V gene data show CDR1 as SGHDT and CDR2 as YYEEEE. The CDR3 consists of 12 residues. After removal of 4 bases from V and 5 bases from J, the junction contained 2 bases not matched to a gene. CDR3 nucleotide sequence: TGTGCCAGCAGCCCACAGGGGTATGGCTACACCTTC. Translating gives CASSPQGYGYTF.

V usage is TRBV10-1 and J usage is TRBJ2-2; 10 bases align to TRBD2. V gave up 2 bases and J gave up 4 bases; unmatched junction bases: 7. This CDR3 contains 17 residues. The germline V gene encodes CDR1 WNHNN and CDR2 SYGVQD (reference sequence). As DNA, the CDR3 is TGCGCCAGCAGTGAGAGAAGCGGGGGGGCTGTCACCGGGGAGCTGTTTTTT. This translates into CASSERSGGAVTGELFF.